The 27 T cell receptor beta chains below come from one sample, sequenced in a study of blood T cells in healthy people across ages. The use of a sample-barcoded 5' primer and a J-beta primer mix characterized a second PCR of roughly 7 to 11 cycles. Using its own MiXCR run on the 5' RACE reads, TCRdb lists one record per CDR3 protein. This table holds 850,000 to 1,300,000 distinct CDR3 sequences, over 35% found once. The sample was blood. These receptors were taken from a woman in her fifties or sixties in good health.

The V call is TRBV6-5, the J call TRBJ2-7, with 9 bases fitting TRBD2. Per germline, CDR1 MNHEY and CDR2 SVGAGI. V gave up 2 bases and J gave up 7 bases; unmatched junction bases: 9. The CDR3 extends over 15 amino acids. In nucleotides, the CDR3 is TGTGCCAGCAGTTACCTGACTAGCGGAAAGGGTGAGCAGTACTTC. Amino acids: CASSYLTSGKGEQYF.

This clonotype has only a few counts. The chain couples TRBV9 to TRBJ2-7; 11 positions match TRBD2. V lost 4 bases, J lost 9 bases, and 9 bases stayed unmatched. This CDR3 is 14 amino acids long. Germline values: CDR1 SGDLS, CDR2 YYNGEE. The CDR3 bases are TGTGCCAGCAGCCCCGGGACTAGCGGTCCTCGGCAGTACTTC. Translation: CASSPGTSGPRQYF.

This clonotype has more than one count but fewer than ten. The chain carries TRBV7-9 and TRBJ2-5; possibly TRBD1 for D (5 bases). This CDR3 is built from 13 residues. Deletions cut 8 bases from V and 5 bases from J, with 15 bases between. Germline CDR1 and CDR2: SEHNR and FQNEAQ (reference sequence). This chain's CDR3 is CASLAGPGETQYF. Here the CDR3 DNA reads TGTGCCAGCCTGGCAGGGCCGGGTGAGACCCAGTACTTC.

The chain is built from TRBV21-1 and TRBJ2-7; the table gives TRBD2 as D, unverified against the DNA. TRBV21-1 is recorded as a pseudogene. This CDR3 spans 17 amino acids. The CDR3 DNA reads as TGTGCCAGCAATAGCGAACCTTGTACTAGCGGGATAGGTGAGCAGTACTTC. Translated, it gives CASNSEPCTSGIGEQYF.

The V gene is TRBV29-1, the J gene TRBJ1-6, with D possibly TRBD1 on 5 matching bases. Trimming cost V 0 bases and J 9 bases, with 24 bases left between them. Germline CDR1 SQVTM, CDR2 ANQGSEA. CDR3 size: 18 residues. CDR3 sequence: CSVEDLRGTTLWGSPLHF. The CDR3 DNA is TGCAGCGTTGAAGATCTGAGGGGAACCACCCTTTGGGGTTCACCCCTCCACTTT.

This clonotype has a single count. The V and J genes are TRBV5-5 and TRBJ1-1; D remains ambiguous. Germline V CDR1 and CDR2: SGHKS, YYEKEE (reference sequence). The CDR3 consists of 13 residues. The V end was cut by 2 bases, the J end by 0 bases, with 5 bases between. CDR3 protein: CASSFDVNTEAFF. DNA for the CDR3: TGTGCCAGCAGCTTTGATGTGAACACTGAAGCTTTCTTT.

Of note for this clonotype: Relative to the germline gene, one junction end is altered; a read error may explain this. The chain joins TRBV5-1 to TRBJ2-5; no firm D call. The germline V gene has CDR1 SGHRS and CDR2 YFSETQ. The CDR3 has 11 amino acids. The CDR3 region has the DNA TGCGCCAGCAGCTTGGCAGAGGCCCAGTACTTC. Its protein product is CASSLAEAQYF.

This clonotype has only one observation. This rearrangement joins TRBV18 to TRBJ1-2, with D unclear. The CDR3 length is 13 residues. Trimming took 2 bases from V and 1 from J, leaving 5 bases between them. From germline, CDR1 is KGHSH and CDR2 LQKENI. CDR3 region: CASSPELNYGYTF. The CDR3 nucleotides read TGTGCCAGCTCACCAGAGCTTAACTATGGCTACACCTTC.

Note on this clonotype: Sequence at one end of the junction differs from germline and may be a read error. The J gene is TRBJ2-1, the V gene TRBV20-1; 10 bases are a match to TRBD2. Per germline, CDR1 DFQATT and CDR2 SNEGSKA (reference sequence). The CDR3 is made up of 17 amino acids. DNA of the CDR3: TGCAGTGCTGGTCCCTATAGCGGGAGGAGCTCCTACAATGAACAGTTCTTC. Encoded protein: CSAGPYSGRSSYNEQFF.

V gene TRBV4-1 combines with J gene TRBJ2-7; the match to TRBD2 covers 9 bases. V shed 2 bases, J shed 2 bases, and the junction held 4 bases outside the gene matches. The CDR3 spans 15 residues. Germline loops: CDR1 MGHRA, CDR2 YSYEKL. The CDR3 is CASSQRSGSPYEQYF. CDR3 coding DNA: TGCGCCAGCAGCCAACGTAGCGGGAGTCCCTACGAGCAGTACTTC.

The chain uses TRBV12-3 or TRBV12-4 and TRBJ1-2, with D maybe TRBD1 (6 bases). Trimming removed 6 bases at V and 5 bases at J, with 13 bases between. The CDR3 totals 13 residues. The CDR3 is CASSPGAVYGYTF. The CDR3, as DNA: TGTGCCAGCAGCCCAGGGGCGGTTTATGGCTACACCTTC.

There are many counts of this clonotype. The chain couples TRBV20-1 to TRBJ1-1, with a possible D match to TRBD1 (6 bases). Germline V gene lookup returns CDR1 DFQATT and CDR2 SNEGSKA (reference sequence). Trimming took off 5 bases at V and 0 bases at J, with 13 bases between the two ends. This CDR3 is built from 14 residues. The CDR3 sequence is CSAPPQGLNTEAFF. In DNA, the CDR3 is TGCAGTGCTCCTCCACAGGGCTTGAACACTGAAGCTTTCTTT.

This clonotype was detected a few times. The rearrangement joins TRBV4-1 to TRBJ1-2; 10 positions agree with TRBD1. J lost 1 base, V lost 3 bases, and 8 bases had no gene match. The CDR3 totals 17 residues. Germline V gives CDR1 MGHRA, CDR2 YSYEKL. In DNA form, the CDR3 reads TGCGCCAGCAGCCACCCGGGACAGGGGCAAGTTAACTATGGCTACACCTTC. Residues: CASSHPGQGQVNYGYTF.

The genes are TRBV13 and TRBJ2-5; possible D gene TRBD2, 6 bases. The length of the CDR3 is 14 residues. The germline V gene encodes CDR1 PRHDT and CDR2 FYEKMQ (reference sequence). V lost 1 base, J lost 5 bases, and 11 bases lay in between. The CDR3 sequence is CASSLDRRGETQYF. The CDR3 DNA reads as TGTGCCAGCAGCTTAGATCGGCGGGGTGAGACCCAGTACTTC. The complete variable domain, with remaining parts taken from reference TRBV13 and TRBJ2-5, reads AAGVIQSPRHLIKEKRETATLKCYPIPRHDTVYWYQQGPGQDPQFLISFYEKMQSDKGSIPDRFSAQQFSDYHSELNMSSLELGDSALYFCASSLDRRGETQYFGPGTRLLVL.

V and J are TRBV11-2 and TRBJ2-1; TRBD2 agrees at 10 bases. Germline V gives CDR1 SGHAT, CDR2 FQNNGV. The trim removed 11 bases at V and 6 bases at J, leaving 7 bases unmatched. This CDR3 spans 13 amino acids. The CDR3 here is CAGSGRAGNEQFF. In nucleotides, the CDR3 is TGTGCCGGAAGCGGGAGGGCGGGCAATGAGCAGTTCTTC.

This clonotype appeared a few times. V is TRBV28 and J is TRBJ2-4; no reliable D call. Germline CDR1 is MDHEN and CDR2 is SYDVKM. The CDR3 totals 16 residues. V was shortened by 5 bases and J by 0 bases, with 14 bases between the two germline ends. CDR3 nucleotide sequence: TGTGCCAGCAGTCCCCGCCCCATGGGAGCCAAAAACATTCAGTACTTC. This translates into CASSPRPMGAKNIQYF.

This clonotype was seen a few times. The V call is TRBV29-1, the J call TRBJ2-7, with D hard to call. The CDR3 has 12 amino acids. CDR1 SQVTM and CDR2 ANQGSEA come from the germline V gene. V was clipped by 6 bases and J by 4 bases, with 13 bases between them. CDR3 DNA: TGCAGCGTAGGGCCCGCGGATTACGAGCAGTACTTC. It is translated as CSVGPADYEQYF.

The J gene is TRBJ2-5, the V gene TRBV2; maybe TRBD1 (6 bases). The ends were cut back, 5 bases at V and 13 bases at J, with 17 bases in the middle. This CDR3 has 12 residues. The germline V gene has CDR1 SNHLY and CDR2 FYNNEI. The CDR3 region is CASSSGAWDPYF. The DNA for the CDR3 is TGTGCCAGCAGTTCAGGGGCCTGGGATCCGTACTTC.

This clonotype was observed a handful of times. The rearrangement joins TRBV4-2 to TRBJ2-3; 7 bases fit TRBD2. This CDR3 is built from 15 residues. With 4 bases clipped from V and 4 bases from J, the junction kept 8 bases outside the gene matches. Germline CDR1 LGHNA, CDR2 YNFKEQ. CDR3 residues: CASSPRGEGSDTQYF. Here the CDR3 DNA reads TGTGCCAGCAGCCCCCGTGGGGAGGGATCAGATACGCAGTATTTT.

This chain connects TRBV5-1 to TRBJ2-7; tentatively, D is TRBD1 or TRBD2 (5 bases each). Germline CDR1 is SGHRS and CDR2 is YFSETQ. V lost 2 bases and J lost 3, with 15 bases in between. The CDR3 extends over 15 amino acids. CDR3 coding DNA: TGCGCCAGCAGCTTAATAGGGACGGGATTCTACGAGCAGTACTTC. Its translation: CASSLIGTGFYEQYF.

The chain is built from TRBV6-1 and TRBJ2-7; a weak D match, TRBD2 (5 bases). TRBJ2-5 matches the DNA end more closely, so the J call is doubtful. The CDR3 contains 17 residues. Germline-derived CDR1 and CDR2 are MNHNS and SASEGT. CDR3 sequence reads: CASSLGPRGSSRETQYF. The CDR3 DNA sequence: TGTGCCAGCAGCCTTGGGCCCCGAGGGTCGTCCCGAGAGACCCAGTACTTC.

This clonotype was observed a handful of times. This rearrangement joins TRBV27 to TRBJ2-3, with 12 bases lining up with TRBD2. Per the germline V gene, CDR1 is MNHEY and CDR2 is SMNVEV (reference sequence). The CDR3 is 18 residues long. V shed 2 bases, J shed 4 bases, and the junction held 10 bases outside the gene matches. The CDR3 DNA sequence: TGTGCCAGCAGTTTAATGGTTACGACTAGCGGGAGCCCAGATACGCAGTATTTT. Its protein is CASSLMVTTSGSPDTQYF.

The CDR3 DNA is TGTGCCAGTGCCCCGGGGGCCTACAATGAGCAGTTCTTC. Translation: CASAPGAYNEQFF. The chain uses TRBV27 and TRBJ2-1, with D possibly being TRBD2 (6 bases). V gave up 9 bases and J gave up 2 bases, with 11 bases separating them. Per germline, CDR1 MNHEY and CDR2 SMNVEV (reference sequence). The CDR3 is 13 amino acids.

A few counts support this clonotype. The chain combines TRBV12-5 with TRBJ2-5; tentatively, D is TRBD2 (5 bases). With 1 base removed from V and 4 bases from J, the gap between germline ends came to 13 bases. The CDR3 spans 15 residues. The germline CDR1 and CDR2 sequences are LGHNT and FRNRAP. The CDR3 nucleotides are TGTGCTAGTGGTTTGGGCACCCTACGGGGAGAGACCCAGTACTTC. It is translated as CASGLGTLRGETQYF. Based on the CDR3 plus reference TRBV12-5 and TRBJ2-5, the full variable domain is DARVTQTPRHKVTEMGQEVTMRCQPILGHNTVFWYRQTMMQGLELLAYFRNRAPLDDSGMPKDRFSAEMPDATLATLKIQPSEPRDSAVYFCASGLGTLRGETQYFGPGTRLLVL.

This chain joins TRBV18 and TRBJ2-3; 9 nucleotides align to TRBD1. CDR3 length: 16 residues. The junction had 5 bases not matched to a gene; V was cut back by 0 bases and J by 4 bases. CDR1 and CDR2 from the germline V gene are KGHSH and LQKENI. CDR3 region: CASSPPPGQGSDTQYF. CDR3 DNA: TGTGCCAGCTCACCACCTCCGGGACAGGGTTCAGATACGCAGTATTTT.

The sample holds one count of this clonotype. This chain links TRBV12-3 or TRBV12-4 with TRBJ2-5; TRBD1 matches 7 bases. V trimming: 5 bases; J trimming: 1 base; junction bases outside the gene matches: 10. This CDR3 comprises 16 residues. CDR3 sequence reads: CASSPATDRTQETQYF. The CDR3 DNA is TGTGCCAGCAGTCCCGCCACGGACAGGACCCAAGAGACCCAGTACTTC.

The chain couples TRBV19 to TRBJ1-1, with D possibly TRBD1 on 6 matching bases. CDR1 is LNHDA, CDR2 SQIVND, per germline (reference sequence). V lost 1 base to trimming and J lost 3 bases, with 12 bases between them. The CDR3 spans 15 residues. Here the CDR3 reads CASSIVSGVDTEAFF. The CDR3 DNA reads as TGTGCCAGTAGTATAGTGTCAGGGGTAGACACTGAAGCTTTCTTT.